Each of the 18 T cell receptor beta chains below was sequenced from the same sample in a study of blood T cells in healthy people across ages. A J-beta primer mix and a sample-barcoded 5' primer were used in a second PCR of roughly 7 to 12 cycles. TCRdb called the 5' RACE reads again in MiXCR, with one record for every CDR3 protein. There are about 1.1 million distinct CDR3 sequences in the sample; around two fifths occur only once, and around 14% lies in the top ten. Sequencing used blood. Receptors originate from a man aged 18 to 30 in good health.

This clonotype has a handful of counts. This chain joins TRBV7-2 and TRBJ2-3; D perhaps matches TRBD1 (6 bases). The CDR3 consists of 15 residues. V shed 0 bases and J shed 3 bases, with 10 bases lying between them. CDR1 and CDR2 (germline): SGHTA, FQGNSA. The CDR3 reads CASSLAPTGTDTQYF. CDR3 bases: TGTGCCAGCAGCTTAGCGCCGACAGGAACAGATACGCAGTATTTT.

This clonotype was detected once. CDR3 nucleotide sequence: TGCGCCAGCAGCCAAGACTACGCCAGGGTTACCTACAATGAGCAGTACTTC. Its protein is CASSQDYARVTYNEQYF. The genes are TRBV4-3 and TRBJ2-5, with TRBD1 as a possible D gene (5 bases). Trimming took 0 bases from V and 11 from J, leaving 25 bases between them. Per germline, CDR1 LGHNA and CDR2 YSLEER. The CDR3 runs to 17 residues.

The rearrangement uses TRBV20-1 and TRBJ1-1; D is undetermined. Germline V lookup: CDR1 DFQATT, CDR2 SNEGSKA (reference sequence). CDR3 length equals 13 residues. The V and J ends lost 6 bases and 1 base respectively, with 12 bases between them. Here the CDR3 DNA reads TGCAGTGCCTCACCCACACAGAACACTGAAGCTTTCTTT. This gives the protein CSASPTQNTEAFF.

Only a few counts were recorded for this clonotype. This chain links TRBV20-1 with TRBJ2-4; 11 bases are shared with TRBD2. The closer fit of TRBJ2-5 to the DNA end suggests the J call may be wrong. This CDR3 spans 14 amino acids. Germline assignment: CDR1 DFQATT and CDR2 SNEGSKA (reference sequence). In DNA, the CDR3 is TGCAGTGCTAGAGGACTAGCGGGGATGAAGACCCAGTACTTC. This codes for CSARGLAGMKTQYF.

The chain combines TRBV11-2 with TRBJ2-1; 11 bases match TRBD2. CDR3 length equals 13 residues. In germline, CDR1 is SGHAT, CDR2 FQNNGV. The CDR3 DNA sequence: TGTGCTGTAGCGGGAGGGCCAGGCAATGAGCAGTTCTTC. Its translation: CAVAGGPGNEQFF.

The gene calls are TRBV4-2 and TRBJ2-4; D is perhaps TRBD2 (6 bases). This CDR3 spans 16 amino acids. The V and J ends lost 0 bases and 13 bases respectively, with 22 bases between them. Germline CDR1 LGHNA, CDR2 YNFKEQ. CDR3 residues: CASSQEGGPPKTEQYF. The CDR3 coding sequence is TGTGCCAGCAGCCAAGAGGGAGGACCGCCGAAAACTGAGCAGTACTTC.

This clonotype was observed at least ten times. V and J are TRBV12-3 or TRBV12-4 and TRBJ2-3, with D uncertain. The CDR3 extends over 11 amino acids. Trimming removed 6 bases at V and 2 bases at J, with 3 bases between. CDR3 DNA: TGTGCCAGCAGCAACACAGATACGCAGTATTTT. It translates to CASSNTDTQYF.

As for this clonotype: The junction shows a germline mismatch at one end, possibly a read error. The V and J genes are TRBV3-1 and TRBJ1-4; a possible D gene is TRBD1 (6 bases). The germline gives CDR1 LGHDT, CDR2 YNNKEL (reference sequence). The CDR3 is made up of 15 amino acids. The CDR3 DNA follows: TGTGCCAACAGCCAACCGGGGGCGACTAATGAAAAACTGTTTTTT. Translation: CANSQPGATNEKLFF.

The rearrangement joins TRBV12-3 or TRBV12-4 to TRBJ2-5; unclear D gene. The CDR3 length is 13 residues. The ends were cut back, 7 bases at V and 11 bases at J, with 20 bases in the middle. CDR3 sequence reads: CASNPLNYNEQYF. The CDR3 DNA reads TGTGCCAGCAACCCCCTTAACTACAATGAGCAGTACTTC.

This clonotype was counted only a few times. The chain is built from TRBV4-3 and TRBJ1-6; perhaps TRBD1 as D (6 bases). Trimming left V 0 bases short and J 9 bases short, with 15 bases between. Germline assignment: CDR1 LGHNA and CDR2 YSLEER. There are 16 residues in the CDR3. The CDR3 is CASSQDPGQSGSPLHF. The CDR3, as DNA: TGCGCCAGCAGCCAAGATCCCGGACAGTCGGGTTCACCCCTCCACTTT.

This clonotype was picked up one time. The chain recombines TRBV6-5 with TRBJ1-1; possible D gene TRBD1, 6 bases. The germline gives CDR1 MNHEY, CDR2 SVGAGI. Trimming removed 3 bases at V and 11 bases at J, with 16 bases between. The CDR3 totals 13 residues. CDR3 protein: CASSYRRGSVAFF. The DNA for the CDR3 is TGTGCCAGCAGTTATCGGAGGGGGAGTGTGGCTTTCTTT.

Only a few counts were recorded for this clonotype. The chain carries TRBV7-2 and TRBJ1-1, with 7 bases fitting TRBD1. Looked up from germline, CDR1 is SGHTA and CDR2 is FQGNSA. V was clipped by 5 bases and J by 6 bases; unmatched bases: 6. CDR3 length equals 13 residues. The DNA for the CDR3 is TGTGCCAGCAGCATGGGACAGCTGGCTGAAGCTTTCTTT. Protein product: CASSMGQLAEAFF.

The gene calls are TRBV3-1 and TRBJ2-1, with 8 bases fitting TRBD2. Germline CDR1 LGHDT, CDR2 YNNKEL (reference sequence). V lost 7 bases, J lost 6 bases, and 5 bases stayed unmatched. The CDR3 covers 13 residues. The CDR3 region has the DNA TGTGCCAGCACCGCCGGGGGGGCCAATGAGCAGTTCTTC. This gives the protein CASTAGGANEQFF.

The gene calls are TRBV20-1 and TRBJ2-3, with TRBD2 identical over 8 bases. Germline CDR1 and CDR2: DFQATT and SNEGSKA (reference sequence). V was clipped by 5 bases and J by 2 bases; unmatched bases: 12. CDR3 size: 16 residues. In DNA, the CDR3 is TGCAGTGCTCATATGGGACTAGGGGTTCCCACAGATACGCAGTATTTT. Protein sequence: CSAHMGLGVPTDTQYF.

The CDR3 region has the DNA TGTGCCAGCAGCCAAGATGGACTAGCGAGTGAGCAGTTCTTC. Its protein product is CASSQDGLASEQFF. The chain recombines TRBV3-1 with TRBJ2-1; 9 bases match TRBD2. Per germline, CDR1 LGHDT and CDR2 YNNKEL (reference sequence). The CDR3 sequence is 14 residues long. With V trimmed by 0 bases and J by 9 bases, 3 bases remained unmatched.

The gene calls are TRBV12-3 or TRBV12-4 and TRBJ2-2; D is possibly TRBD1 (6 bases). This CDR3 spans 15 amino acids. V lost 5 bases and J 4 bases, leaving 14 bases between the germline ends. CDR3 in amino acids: CASSAGTPTTGELFF. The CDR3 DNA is TGTGCCAGCAGTGCCGGGACACCGACCACCGGGGAGCTGTTTTTT.

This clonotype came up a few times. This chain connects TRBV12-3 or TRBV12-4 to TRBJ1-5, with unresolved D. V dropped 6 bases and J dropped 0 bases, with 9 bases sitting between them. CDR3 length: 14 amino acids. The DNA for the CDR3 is TGTGCCAGCAGCCAAGGCAATAGCAATCAGCCCCAGCATTTT. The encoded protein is CASSQGNSNQPQHF.

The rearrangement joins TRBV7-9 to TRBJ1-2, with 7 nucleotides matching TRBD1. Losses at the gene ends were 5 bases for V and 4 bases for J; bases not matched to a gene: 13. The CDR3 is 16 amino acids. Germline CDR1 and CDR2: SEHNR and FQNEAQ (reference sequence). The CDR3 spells CASSPDGDSRIYGYTF. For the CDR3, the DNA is TGTGCCAGCAGCCCCGACGGGGACAGCCGCATCTATGGCTACACCTTC. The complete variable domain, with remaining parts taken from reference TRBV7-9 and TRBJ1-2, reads DTGVSQNPRHKITKRGQNVTFRCDPISEHNRLYWYRQTLGQGPEFLTYFQNEAQLEKSRLLSDRFSAERPKGSFSTLEIQRTEQGDSAMYLCASSPDGDSRIYGYTFGSGTRLTVV.